A single sample gave rise to the 22 T cell receptor beta chains below, sequenced in a study of identical twins. TCRdb ran MiXCR on the 5' RACE reads and lists one entry per CDR3 protein. The sample shows 300,000 to 400,000 distinct CDR3 sequences, around 12% of them seen only once. The sample was also linked to a second study, of yellow fever vaccine responses in identical twins.

The sequenced sample was CD8+ T cells sorted from blood. Every receptor here comes from a woman in her late teens or twenties in good health.

This rearrangement joins TRBV6-5 to TRBJ2-7; D unclear. The V gene lost 4 bases and the J gene lost 4 bases, with 17 bases spanning the gap. CDR3 length equals 15 residues. The germline gives CDR1 MNHEY, CDR2 SVGAGI. Here the CDR3 reads CASSSEFGSQYEQYV. CDR3 DNA: TGTGCCAGCAGTTCCGAGTTTGGCAGCCAATACGAGCAGTACGTC.

The chain's CDR3 is CASSLRARTYEQYV. DNA of the CDR3: TGTGCCAGCAGCTTGAGAGCCAGAACCTACGAGCAGTACGTC. V and J are TRBV5-5 and TRBJ2-7; D call uncertain. Germline V lookup: CDR1 SGHKS, CDR2 YYEKEE (reference sequence). Trimming cost V 1 base and J 2 bases, with 10 bases left between them. This CDR3 region has 14 residues.

The V and J genes are TRBV2 and TRBJ2-7; D is undetermined. The CDR3 contains 15 residues. V dropped 2 bases and J dropped 0 bases, with 11 bases sitting between them. The germline V gene encodes CDR1 SNHLY and CDR2 FYNNEI. The CDR3 nucleotides are TGTGCCAGCAGTGAATACCCCAGGAGCTCCTACGAGCAGTACGTC. Amino acids: CASSEYPRSSYEQYV.

The CDR3 reads CASSGLTYNEQFF. In nucleotides, the CDR3 is TGTGCCAGCAGCGGGCTTACCTACAATGAGCAGTTCTTC. V is TRBV9 and J is TRBJ2-1, with D uncertain. Germline V gene sequence: CDR1 SGDLS, CDR2 YYNGEE. Trimming shortened V by 3 bases and J by 2 bases, and 6 bases separated the two germline ends. The CDR3 has 13 residues.

Only a few counts were recorded for this clonotype. The rearrangement joins TRBV3-1 to TRBJ1-2, with D unresolved. This CDR3 spans 13 amino acids. Trimming pared 1 base from V and 5 bases from J, leaving 8 bases between. The germline V gene encodes CDR1 LGHDT and CDR2 YNNKEL (reference sequence). Here the CDR3 DNA reads TGTGCCAGCAGCCAAGCCAGGAGTTATGGCTACACCTTC. Its protein is CASSQARSYGYTF. Full variable domain (rest looked up from reference TRBV3-1 and TRBJ1-2): DTAVSQTPKYLVTQMGNDKSIKCEQNLGHDTMYWYKQDSKKFLKIMFSYNNKELIINETVPNRFSPKSPDKAHLNLHINSLELGDSAVYFCASSQARSYGYTFGSGTRLTVV.

This clonotype showed up many times. This sequence joins TRBV10-3 and TRBJ2-3; possibly TRBD1 for D (7 bases). This CDR3 has 15 residues. Germline CDR1 and CDR2: ENHRY and SYGVKD. With 6 bases removed from V and 9 bases from J, the gap between germline ends came to 22 bases. The CDR3 DNA is TGTGCCATCAGCCCATCGACGTCAGGGGGAGGCACGCAGTATTTT. Encoded protein: CAISPSTSGGGTQYF.

In its sample, this clonotype was seen a few times. CDR3 protein: CASSLVSGRRDEQYF. The CDR3 nucleotides are TGTGCCAGCAGCTTAGTTAGCGGGAGAAGGGACGAGCAGTACTTC. J is TRBJ2-7 and V is TRBV7-9, with 9 bases aligning to TRBD2. CDR1 SEHNR and CDR2 FQNEAQ come from the germline V gene (reference sequence). The ends lost 1 base at V and 5 bases at J; junction bases unmatched: 6. The length of the CDR3 is 15 residues.

The sample holds a few counts of this clonotype. The rearrangement links TRBV27 to TRBJ2-1; 12 positions agree with TRBD2. The germline V gene has CDR1 MNHEY and CDR2 SMNVEV (reference sequence). The CDR3 consists of 17 residues. J gave up 8 bases and V 3 bases, and 11 bases lay outside the gene matches. The CDR3 loop reads CASSLGLAGAHFDEQFF. As DNA, the CDR3 is TGTGCCAGCAGTTTGGGACTAGCGGGTGCCCATTTTGATGAGCAGTTCTTC.

CDR3 sequence: CASGEAGVRWAGELFF. The CDR3 coding sequence is TGTGCTAGTGGTGAAGCGGGAGTCCGTTGGGCCGGGGAGCTGTTTTTT. V gene TRBV12-5 combines with J gene TRBJ2-2; 8 nucleotides line up with TRBD2. The CDR3 covers 16 residues. With V trimmed by 5 bases and J by 6 bases, 11 bases remained unmatched. CDR1 and CDR2 from the germline V gene are LGHNT and FRNRAP.

This clonotype was detected a few times. The rearrangement joins TRBV7-2 to TRBJ2-3; 11 nucleotides align to TRBD2. Trimming took 0 bases from V and 3 from J; bases not matched to a gene: 11. Germline-derived CDR1 and CDR2 are SGHTA and FQGNSA. This CDR3 contains 19 residues. The CDR3 loop is CASSLAGSGGAWGTDTQYF. CDR3 nucleotide sequence: TGTGCCAGCAGCTTAGCGGGTAGCGGGGGGGCCTGGGGGACAGATACGCAGTATTTT.

This chain links TRBV6-1 with TRBJ2-1, with a tentative D call TRBD2 (6 bases). Germline CDR1 is MNHNS and CDR2 is SASEGT. Between the trimmed V and J ends, which lost 6 bases and 4 bases, there was a span of 16 bases. This CDR3 region has 15 residues. The chain's CDR3 is CASSNGLRGYNEQFF. The DNA of the CDR3 is TGTGCCAGCAGCAACGGTTTGCGGGGTTACAATGAGCAGTTCTTC.

This clonotype appeared a few times. The junction departs from germline at one end; a sequencing error may be responsible. The chain has TRBV27 and TRBJ2-7, with D perhaps matching TRBD2 (5 bases). This CDR3 is 16 amino acids long. Per germline, CDR1 MNHEY and CDR2 SMNVEV (reference sequence). The CDR3 is CASRKSPGSSVYEHYF. Written as DNA, the CDR3 is TGTGCCAGCAGGAAAAGCCCGGGATCTAGTGTCTACGAGCATTACTTC.

This clonotype was counted ten times or more. The chain links TRBV28 to TRBJ2-4; D remains ambiguous. The CDR3 extends over 11 amino acids. Germline lookup yields CDR1 MDHEN and CDR2 SYDVKM. V lost 6 bases to trimming and J lost 14 bases, with 14 bases between them. The DNA of the CDR3 is TGTGCCAGCAGGACCGGTATGTTGGAGTACTTC. Its protein product is CASRTGMLEYF.

This clonotype was counted a few times. The chain employs TRBV11-1 and TRBJ2-6; TRBD2 agrees at 10 bases. V lost 3 bases, J lost 0 bases, and 5 bases stayed unmatched. CDR1 is SGHAT, CDR2 FQDESV, per germline (reference sequence). The CDR3 runs to 18 residues. CDR3 amino acids: CASSFVLAGVSGANVLTF. The CDR3 bases are TGTGCCAGCAGCTTTGTTCTAGCGGGAGTCTCTGGGGCCAACGTCCTGACTTTC.

The rearrangement joins TRBV20-1 to TRBJ2-7, with 8 bases fitting TRBD2. This CDR3 is built from 13 residues. After removal of 5 bases from V and 5 bases from J, the junction contained 8 bases not matched to a gene. Germline assignment: CDR1 DFQATT and CDR2 SNEGSKA (reference sequence). The CDR3 region has the DNA TGCAGTGCTCCCGGGCGGGAGGTAGACGAGCAGTACTTC. As protein: CSAPGREVDEQYF.

V usage is TRBV9 and J usage is TRBJ2-7, with a weak D call TRBD2 (6 bases). V gave up 0 bases and J gave up 5 bases, with 15 bases separating them. In germline, CDR1 is SGDLS, CDR2 YYNGEE. The CDR3 is 15 amino acids. This chain's CDR3 is CASSVELGGIDEQYF. The CDR3 DNA sequence: TGTGCCAGCAGCGTAGAATTGGGCGGGATCGACGAGCAGTACTTC.

The chain carries TRBV28 and TRBJ2-7; D is perhaps TRBD2 (6 bases). The CDR3 spans 14 residues. Germline V gene data show CDR1 as MDHEN and CDR2 as SYDVKM. Trimming took 7 bases from V and 3 from J, leaving 16 bases between them. The CDR3 nucleotides read TGTGCCAGCAAATGGGACTTGGGGAACTACGAGCAGTACTTC. It encodes CASKWDLGNYEQYF.

The chain couples TRBV12-5 to TRBJ2-5, with 7 bases that match TRBD2. Unmatched junction bases numbered 11, after V lost 2 bases and J lost 2 bases. CDR1 and CDR2 from the germline V gene are LGHNT and FRNRAP. The CDR3 runs 17 residues. CDR3 DNA: TGTGCTAGTGGTTTGCCGACCCGACTAGCAGCTCAAGAGACCCAGTACTTC. It specifies CASGLPTRLAAQETQYF.

V usage is TRBV7-6 and J usage is TRBJ2-1; 10 nucleotides agree with TRBD2. The junction had 7 bases not matched to a gene; V was cut back by 1 base and J by 7 bases. Germline CDR1 reads SGHVS; CDR2 reads FNYEAQ. CDR3 length: 16 amino acids. CDR3 residues: CASSLVSSGGANEQFF. The CDR3 DNA reads as TGTGCCAGCAGCTTAGTTTCCAGCGGGGGGGCTAATGAGCAGTTCTTC.

This clonotype came up a few times. The rearrangement joins TRBV3-2 to TRBJ2-1; the table calls TRBD1, which could not be checked here. TRBV3-2 is a documented pseudogene. CDR3 length equals 17 residues. The CDR3 is CASSQDPDRDGYNEQFF. CDR3 sequence (DNA): TGTGCCAGCAGCCAAGATCCAGACAGGGATGGTTACAATGAGCAGTTCTTC.

The chain links TRBV12-3 or TRBV12-4 to TRBJ2-7; TRBD2 aligns across 15 bases. Losses at the gene ends were 6 bases for V and 2 bases for J; bases not matched to a gene: 2. This CDR3 comprises 15 residues. The CDR3: CASRGTSGRTYEQYF. CDR3 bases: TGTGCCAGCAGGGGGACTAGCGGGAGGACCTACGAGCAGTACTTC.

This clonotype was seen repeatedly, ten times or more. This chain joins TRBV5-1 and TRBJ2-7; D may be TRBD2 (6 bases). Germline V gene data show CDR1 as SGHRS and CDR2 as YFSETQ. V lost 4 bases and J 4 bases, leaving 18 bases between the germline ends. This CDR3 region has 15 residues. CDR3: CASSQTGTSKYEQYF. The CDR3 nucleotides read TGCGCCAGCAGCCAAACCGGGACTTCCAAATACGAGCAGTACTTC.